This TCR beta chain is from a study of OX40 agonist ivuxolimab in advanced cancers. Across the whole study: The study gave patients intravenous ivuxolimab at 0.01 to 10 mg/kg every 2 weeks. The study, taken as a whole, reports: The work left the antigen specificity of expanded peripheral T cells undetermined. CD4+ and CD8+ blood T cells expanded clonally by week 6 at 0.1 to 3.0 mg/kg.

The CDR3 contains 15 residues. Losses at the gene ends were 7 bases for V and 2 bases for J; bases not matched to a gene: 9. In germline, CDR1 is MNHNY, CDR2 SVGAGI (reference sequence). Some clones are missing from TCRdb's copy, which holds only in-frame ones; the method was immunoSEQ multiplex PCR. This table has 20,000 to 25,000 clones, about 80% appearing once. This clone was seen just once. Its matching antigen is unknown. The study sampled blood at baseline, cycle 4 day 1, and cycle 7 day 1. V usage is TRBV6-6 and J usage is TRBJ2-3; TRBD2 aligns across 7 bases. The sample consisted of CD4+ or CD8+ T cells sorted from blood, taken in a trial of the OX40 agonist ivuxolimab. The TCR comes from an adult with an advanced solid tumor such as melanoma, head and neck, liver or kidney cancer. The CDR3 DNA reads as TGTGCCAGCACTAAAGCGGGACTCCTCACAGATACGCAGTATTTT. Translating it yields CASTKAGLLTDTQYF.